This is a list of T cell receptor beta chains from one sample in a study of technical replicates of blood from a handful of donors. Generated by immunoSEQ multiplex PCR, the TCRdb table keeps only in-frame clones and is missing some. The table records under 85,000 clones, approximately 84% of them present only once. The source material was PBMCs. The source is a human donor in good health. Some clones in this sample may be carry-over from other donors' samples. CDR3s include the opening cysteine and the closing phenylalanine or tryptophan. The D gene is left open where the match is weak. Clone size appears in some rows only: once, few, many, or a class for an expanded clone.

TRBJ2-1,TRBD2,NA,TRBV5-1,CASSFLAGGSYNEQFF,TGCGCCAGCAGCTTTCTAGCGGGGGGTTCCTACAATGAGCAGTTCTTC
TRBJ1-5,NA,NA,TRBV6-1,CASSITTGQPQHF,TGTGCCAGCAGCATCACAACAGGGCAGCCCCAGCATTTT
TRBJ2-1,NA,once,TRBV19,CASSIAGPNEQFF,TGTGCCAGTAGTATAGCAGGGCCCAATGAGCAGTTCTTC
TRBJ2-1,NA,NA,TRBV6-4,CASSAQWGLSDEQFF,TGTGCCAGCAGTGCGCAATGGGGGCTGAGTGATGAGCAGTTCTTC
TRBJ2-1,TRBD2,NA,TRBV7-2,CASSFDGGAYEQFF,TGTGCCAGCAGCTTTGACGGGGGGGCCTATGAGCAGTTCTTC
TRBJ2-1,NA,once,TRBV6-5,CASSSTSSYNEQFF,TGTGCCAGCAGCTCGACTAGCTCCTACAATGAGCAGTTCTTC
TRBJ2-7,TRBD1,NA,TRBV2,CASHRGQVEQYF,TGTGCCAGCCACCGAGGACAGGTCGAGCAGTACTTC
TRBJ1-2,NA,NA,TRBV5-6,CASSDQYYGYTF,TGTGCCAGCAGCGATCAGTACTATGGCTACACCTTC
TRBJ2-2,TRBD2,NA,TRBV6-5,CASSPGTTKTGELFF,TGTGCCAGCAGTCCCGGGACTACTAAAACCGGGGAGCTGTTTTTT
TRBJ2-3,TRBD2,NA,TRBV9,CASSVGLAGEVDTQYF,TGTGCCAGCAGCGTAGGTCTAGCGGGGGAGGTAGATACGCAGTATTTT